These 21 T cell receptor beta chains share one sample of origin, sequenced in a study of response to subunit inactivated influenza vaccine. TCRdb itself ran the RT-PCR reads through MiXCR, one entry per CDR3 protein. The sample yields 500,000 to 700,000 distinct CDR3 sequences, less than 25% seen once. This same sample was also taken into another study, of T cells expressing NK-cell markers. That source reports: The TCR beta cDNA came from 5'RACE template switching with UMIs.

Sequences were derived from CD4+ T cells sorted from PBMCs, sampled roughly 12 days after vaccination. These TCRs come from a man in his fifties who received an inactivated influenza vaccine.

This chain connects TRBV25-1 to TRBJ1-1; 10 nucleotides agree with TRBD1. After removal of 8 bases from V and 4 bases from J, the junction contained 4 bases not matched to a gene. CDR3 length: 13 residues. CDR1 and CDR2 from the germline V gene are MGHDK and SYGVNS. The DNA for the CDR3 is TGTGCCAGCGAAGGACAGGGGGGCACTGAAGCTTTCTTT. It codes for CASEGQGGTEAFF.

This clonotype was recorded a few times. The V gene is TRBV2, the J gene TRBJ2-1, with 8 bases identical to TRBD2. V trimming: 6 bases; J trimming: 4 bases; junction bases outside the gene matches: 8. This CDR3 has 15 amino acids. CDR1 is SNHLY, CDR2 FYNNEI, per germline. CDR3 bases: TGTGCCAGCAGGGAACTAGCGGTCCGGTACAATGAGCAGTTCTTC. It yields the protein CASRELAVRYNEQFF.

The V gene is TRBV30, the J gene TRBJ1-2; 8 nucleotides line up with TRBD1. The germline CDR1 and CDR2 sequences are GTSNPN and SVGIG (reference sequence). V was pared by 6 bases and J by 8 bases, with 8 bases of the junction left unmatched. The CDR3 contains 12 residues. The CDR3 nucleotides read TGTGCCTGCGGACAGGGCTCGAAAGGCTACACCTTC. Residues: CACGQGSKGYTF.

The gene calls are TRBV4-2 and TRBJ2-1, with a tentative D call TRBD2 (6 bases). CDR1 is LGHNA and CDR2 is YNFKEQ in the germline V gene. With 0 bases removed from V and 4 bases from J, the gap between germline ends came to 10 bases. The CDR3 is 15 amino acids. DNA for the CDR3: TGTGCCAGCAGCCAAGAACTAGCTCAATACAATGAGCAGTTCTTC. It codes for CASSQELAQYNEQFF.

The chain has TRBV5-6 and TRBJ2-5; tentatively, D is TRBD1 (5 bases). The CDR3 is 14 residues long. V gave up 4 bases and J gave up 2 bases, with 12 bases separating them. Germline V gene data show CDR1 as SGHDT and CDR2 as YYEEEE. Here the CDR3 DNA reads TGTGCCAGCAGCGCCGGACACCGTCAAGAGACCCAGTACTTC. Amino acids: CASSAGHRQETQYF.

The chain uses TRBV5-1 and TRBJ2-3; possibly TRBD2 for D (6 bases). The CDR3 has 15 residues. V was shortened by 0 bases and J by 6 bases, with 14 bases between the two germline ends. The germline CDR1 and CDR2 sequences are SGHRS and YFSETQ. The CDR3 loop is CASSLVGDSLDTQYF. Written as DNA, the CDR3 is TGCGCCAGCAGCTTGGTTGGGGACTCATTGGATACGCAGTATTTT.

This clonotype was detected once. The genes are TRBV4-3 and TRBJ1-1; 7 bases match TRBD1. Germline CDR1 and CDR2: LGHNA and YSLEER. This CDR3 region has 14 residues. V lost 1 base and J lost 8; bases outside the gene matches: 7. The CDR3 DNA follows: TGCGCCAGCAGCCAAGGATGGGACAGCGGAGAAGCTTTCTTT. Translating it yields CASSQGWDSGEAFF.

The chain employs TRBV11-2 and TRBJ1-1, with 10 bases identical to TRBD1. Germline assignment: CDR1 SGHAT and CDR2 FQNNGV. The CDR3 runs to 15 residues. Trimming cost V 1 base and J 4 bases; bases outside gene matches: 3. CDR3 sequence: CASSLGQGASTEAFF. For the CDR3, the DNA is TGTGCCAGCAGCTTAGGACAGGGGGCCTCCACTGAAGCTTTCTTT. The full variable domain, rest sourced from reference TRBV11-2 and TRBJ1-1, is EAGVAQSPRYKIIEKRQSVAFWCNPISGHATLYWYQQILGQGPKLLIQFQNNGVVDDSQLPKDRFSAERLKGVDSTLKIQPAKLEDSAVYLCASSLGQGASTEAFFGQGTRLTVV.

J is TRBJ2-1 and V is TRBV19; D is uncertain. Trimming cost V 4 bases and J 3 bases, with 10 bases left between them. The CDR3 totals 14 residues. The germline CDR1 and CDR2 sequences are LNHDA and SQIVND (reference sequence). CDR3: CASSNLVGYNEQFF. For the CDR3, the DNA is TGTGCCAGTAGTAACTTAGTTGGCTACAATGAGCAGTTCTTC.

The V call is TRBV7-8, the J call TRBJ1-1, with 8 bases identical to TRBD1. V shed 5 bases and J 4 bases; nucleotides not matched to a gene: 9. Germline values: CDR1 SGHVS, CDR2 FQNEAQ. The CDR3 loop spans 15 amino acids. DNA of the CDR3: TGTGCCAGCAGCCCATATAGGACAGGGCGCACTGAAGCTTTCTTT. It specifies CASSPYRTGRTEAFF.

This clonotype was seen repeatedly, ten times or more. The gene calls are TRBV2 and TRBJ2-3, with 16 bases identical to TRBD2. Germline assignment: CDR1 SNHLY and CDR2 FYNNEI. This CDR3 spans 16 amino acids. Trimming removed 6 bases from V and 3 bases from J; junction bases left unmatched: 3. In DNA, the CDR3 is TGTGCCAGCAGAACGGGACTAGCGGGGGGGACAGATACGCAGTATTTT. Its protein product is CASRTGLAGGTDTQYF.

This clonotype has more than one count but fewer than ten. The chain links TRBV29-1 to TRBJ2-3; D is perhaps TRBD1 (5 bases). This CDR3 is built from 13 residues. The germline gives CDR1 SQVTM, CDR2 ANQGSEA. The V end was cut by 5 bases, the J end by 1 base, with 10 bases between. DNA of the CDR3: TGCAGCGTTAATCCGACAGGCACAGATACGCAGTATTTT. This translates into CSVNPTGTDTQYF.

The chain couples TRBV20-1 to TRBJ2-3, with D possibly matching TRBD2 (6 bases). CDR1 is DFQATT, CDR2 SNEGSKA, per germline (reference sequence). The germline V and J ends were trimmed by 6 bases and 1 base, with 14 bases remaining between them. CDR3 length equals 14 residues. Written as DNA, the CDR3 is TGCAGTGCCCCTCGGGGGACGGGCACAGATACGCAGTATTTT. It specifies CSAPRGTGTDTQYF.

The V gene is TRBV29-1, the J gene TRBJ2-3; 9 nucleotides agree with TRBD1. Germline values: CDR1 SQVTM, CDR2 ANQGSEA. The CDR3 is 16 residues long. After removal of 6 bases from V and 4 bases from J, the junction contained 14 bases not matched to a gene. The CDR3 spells CSVDNLPGQGSDTQYF. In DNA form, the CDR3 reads TGCAGCGTCGATAACCTACCGGGACAGGGTTCAGATACGCAGTATTTT.

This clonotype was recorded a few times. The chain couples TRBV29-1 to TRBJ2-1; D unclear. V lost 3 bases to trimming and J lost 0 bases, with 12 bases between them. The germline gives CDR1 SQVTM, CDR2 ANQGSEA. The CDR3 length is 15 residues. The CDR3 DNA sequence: TGCAGCGTTGAGATCGGCCCGAGCTCCTACAATGAGCAGTTCTTC. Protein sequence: CSVEIGPSSYNEQFF.

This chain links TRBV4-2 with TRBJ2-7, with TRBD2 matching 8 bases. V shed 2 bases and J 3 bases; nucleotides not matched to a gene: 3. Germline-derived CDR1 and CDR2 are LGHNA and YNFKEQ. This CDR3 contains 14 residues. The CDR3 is CASSQPGTSYEQYF. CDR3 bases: TGTGCCAGCAGCCAACCCGGGACTAGCTACGAGCAGTACTTC.

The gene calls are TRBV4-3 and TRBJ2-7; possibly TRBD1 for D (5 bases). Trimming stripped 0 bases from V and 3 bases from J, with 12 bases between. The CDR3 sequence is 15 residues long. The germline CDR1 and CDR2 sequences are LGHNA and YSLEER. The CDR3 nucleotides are TGCGCCAGCAGCCAAGAAGCAGGGCTTTTCTACGAGCAGTACTTC. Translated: CASSQEAGLFYEQYF.

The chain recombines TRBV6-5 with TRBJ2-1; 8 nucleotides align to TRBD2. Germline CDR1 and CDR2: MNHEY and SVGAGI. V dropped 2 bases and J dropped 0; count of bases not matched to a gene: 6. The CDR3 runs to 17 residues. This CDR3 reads CASSYLSGGTSYNEQFF. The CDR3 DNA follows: TGTGCCAGCAGTTACCTCAGCGGGGGAACCTCCTACAATGAGCAGTTCTTC.

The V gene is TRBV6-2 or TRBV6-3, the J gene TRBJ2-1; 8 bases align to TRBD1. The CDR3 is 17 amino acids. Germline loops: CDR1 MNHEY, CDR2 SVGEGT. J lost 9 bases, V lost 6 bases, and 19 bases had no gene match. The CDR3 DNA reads TGTGCCAGCAGAATCGTCACAGGGGGTAGGGGATTTGGTGAGCAGTTCTTC. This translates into CASRIVTGGRGFGEQFF.

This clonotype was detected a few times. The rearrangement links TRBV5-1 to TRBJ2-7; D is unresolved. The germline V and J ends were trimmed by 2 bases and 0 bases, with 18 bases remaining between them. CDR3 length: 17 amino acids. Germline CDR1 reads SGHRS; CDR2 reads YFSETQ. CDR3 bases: TGCGCCAGCAGCTTAGAAGCCCTTGAACGTCCCTCCTACGAGCAGTACTTC. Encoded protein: CASSLEALERPSYEQYF.

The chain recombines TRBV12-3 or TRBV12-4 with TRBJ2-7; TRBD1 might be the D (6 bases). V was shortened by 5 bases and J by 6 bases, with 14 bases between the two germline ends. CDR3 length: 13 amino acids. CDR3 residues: CASSDRWLGEQYF. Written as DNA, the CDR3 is TGTGCCAGCAGTGACAGGTGGCTAGGCGAGCAGTACTTC.